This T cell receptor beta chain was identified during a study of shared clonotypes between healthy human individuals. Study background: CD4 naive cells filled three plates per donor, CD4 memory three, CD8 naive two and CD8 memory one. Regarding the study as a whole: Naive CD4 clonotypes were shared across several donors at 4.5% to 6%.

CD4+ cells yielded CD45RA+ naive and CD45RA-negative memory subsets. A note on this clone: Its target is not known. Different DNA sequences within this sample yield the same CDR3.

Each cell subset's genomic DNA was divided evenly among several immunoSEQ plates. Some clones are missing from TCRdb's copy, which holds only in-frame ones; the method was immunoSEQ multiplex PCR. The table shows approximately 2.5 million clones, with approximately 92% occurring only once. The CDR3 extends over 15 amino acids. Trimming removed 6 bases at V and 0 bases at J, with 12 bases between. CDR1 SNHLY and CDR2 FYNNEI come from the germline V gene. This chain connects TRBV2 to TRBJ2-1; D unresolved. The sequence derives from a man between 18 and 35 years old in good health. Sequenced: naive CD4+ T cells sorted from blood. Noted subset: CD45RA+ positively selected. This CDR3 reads CASSERLSSYNEQFF. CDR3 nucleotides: TGTGCCAGCAGCGAGAGACTCAGCTCCTACAATGAGCAGTTCTTC.